The 28 T cell receptor beta chains in this list originate from one sample, sequenced in a study of post-analysis software for immune sequencing data. These receptors have no known antigen. The study's findings and limits: Patients used five TRBV segments, including TRBV5-6, TRBV5-1 and TRBV20-1, more often than controls.

Included in the TCR beta cDNA libraries were unique molecular identifiers. TCRdb reprocessed the PCR reads with MiXCR, giving one entry per CDR3 protein. The repertoire has fewer than 900,000 distinct CDR3 sequences, 46% of them found once; the top ten carry roughly 4.5%. Sequencing was done on a sample of blood. These receptors all stem from a girl aged 5-17 years with multiple sclerosis.

This chain connects TRBV28 to TRBJ1-1; TRBD1 matches at 10 bases. Germline values: CDR1 MDHEN, CDR2 SYDVKM. The CDR3 has 12 amino acids. The trim removed 6 bases at V and 11 bases at J, leaving 6 bases unmatched. CDR3 residues: CASSTGGQGAFF. In DNA, the CDR3 is TGTGCCAGCAGCACCGGGGGACAGGGGGCTTTCTTT.

The chain links TRBV6-2 or TRBV6-3 to TRBJ1-5; weak D call: TRBD1 (5 bases). The CDR3 extends over 14 amino acids. V was cut by 6 bases and J by 7 bases, with 16 bases left in between. In germline, CDR1 is MNHEY, CDR2 SVGEGT. In nucleotides, the CDR3 is TGTGCCAGCAGGCCGGGACTCCCGAAGCAGCCCCAGCATTTT. This sequence encodes CASRPGLPKQPQHF.

The V call is TRBV5-5, the J call TRBJ2-6; D gene unclear. The V end was cut by 4 bases, the J end by 0 bases, with 11 bases between. This CDR3 spans 16 amino acids. Germline CDR1 and CDR2: SGHKS and YYEKEE (reference sequence). DNA of the CDR3: TGTGCCAGCAGCCCCGACTTGCCCTCTGGGGCCAACGTCCTGACTTTC. As protein: CASSPDLPSGANVLTF. Supplemented by reference TRBV5-5 and TRBJ2-6, the full variable domain reads DAGVTQSPTHLIKTRGQQVTLRCSPISGHKSVSWYQQVLGQGPQFIFQYYEKEERGRGNFPDRFSARQFPNYSSELNVNALLLGDSALYLCASSPDLPSGANVLTFGAGSRLTVL.

The chain recombines TRBV12-3 or TRBV12-4 with TRBJ2-2; D is unresolved. Deletions cut 4 bases from V and 0 bases from J, with 9 bases between. The CDR3 runs to 15 residues. CDR3: CASSSPNPNTGELFF. The CDR3 DNA reads TGTGCCAGCAGTTCCCCCAACCCGAACACCGGGGAGCTGTTTTTT.

V gene TRBV20-1 combines with J gene TRBJ2-5; D perhaps matches TRBD2 (6 bases). This CDR3 is built from 15 residues. Germline CDR1 is DFQATT and CDR2 is SNEGSKA (reference sequence). The V gene lost 6 bases and the J gene lost 5 bases, with 22 bases spanning the gap. DNA for the CDR3: TGCAGTGCGGTCGCCGTAGCGGCGAATCATGAGACCCAGTACTTC. Protein product: CSAVAVAANHETQYF.

V is TRBV4-1 and J is TRBJ2-1; 7 bases line up with TRBD1. CDR1 is MGHRA and CDR2 is YSYEKL in the germline V gene. CDR3 length: 17 amino acids. J lost 3 bases, V lost 2 bases, and 10 bases had no gene match. CDR3 amino acids: CASSQTTWDRSYNEQFF. The CDR3 nucleotides read TGCGCCAGCAGCCAAACGACTTGGGACAGAAGCTACAATGAGCAGTTCTTC.

V and J are TRBV6-5 and TRBJ2-1; perhaps TRBD2 as D (6 bases). Germline CDR1 is MNHEY and CDR2 is SVGAGI. The ends were cut back, 8 bases at V and 0 bases at J, with 14 bases in the middle. This CDR3 region has 15 residues. The CDR3 sequence is CASRLAELSYNEQFF. CDR3 coding DNA: TGTGCCAGCCGATTAGCGGAACTCTCCTACAATGAGCAGTTCTTC.

There are a few counts of this clonotype. The CDR3 region is CASSQGNMNNYGYTF. The CDR3, as DNA: TGTGCCAGCAGTCAGGGAAACATGAACAACTATGGCTACACCTTC. The chain links TRBV6-2 or TRBV6-3 to TRBJ1-2, with D maybe TRBD1 (5 bases). Germline-derived CDR1 and CDR2 are MNHEY and SVGEGT. The CDR3 spans 15 residues. V shed 5 bases and J shed 2 bases, with 15 bases lying between them.

Comment on this clonotype: Being one base from a much bigger clone, this may be a read error. The CDR3 DNA is TGTGCCAGCAGTTTTACCAATCAGCCCCAGCATTTT. Translated, it gives CASSFTNQPQHF. The chain couples TRBV28 to TRBJ1-5, with D unresolved. The CDR3 covers 12 residues. The V gene's germline CDR1 is MDHEN and CDR2 SYDVKM. V shed 3 bases and J shed 3 bases, with 3 bases lying between them.

This clonotype has more than one count but fewer than ten. The V call is TRBV10-3, the J call TRBJ2-3, with 7 positions matching TRBD2. The CDR3 runs to 14 residues. V dropped 4 bases and J dropped 5; count of bases not matched to a gene: 6. Germline assignment: CDR1 ENHRY and CDR2 SYGVKD. This CDR3 reads CAISADTGGDTQYF. The CDR3 DNA follows: TGTGCCATCAGTGCGGACACGGGAGGAGATACGCAGTATTTT.

J is TRBJ1-1 and V is TRBV29-1; D gene uncertain. CDR1 SQVTM and CDR2 ANQGSEA come from the germline V gene. This CDR3 has 15 residues. V lost 6 bases to trimming and J lost 0 bases, with 17 bases between them. CDR3 DNA: TGCAGCGTGCCTCAGGCGTCTGCCGTGAACACTGAAGCTTTCTTT. Translation: CSVPQASAVNTEAFF.

The gene calls are TRBV29-1 and TRBJ2-1; the D is unclear. This CDR3 has 10 amino acids. From germline, CDR1 is SQVTM and CDR2 ANQGSEA. V gave up 7 bases and J gave up 10 bases, with 11 bases separating them. CDR3 DNA: TGCAGCGCGGAGTCTTACGAGCAGTTCTTC. It specifies CSAESYEQFF.

The rearrangement joins TRBV20-1 to TRBJ2-3; a possible D gene is TRBD1 (5 bases). Per the germline V gene, CDR1 is DFQATT and CDR2 is SNEGSKA (reference sequence). This CDR3 has 13 amino acids. Here the CDR3 DNA reads TGCAGCGCCTTGGTGGGGCTTGCAGATACGCAGTATTTT. This gives the protein CSALVGLADTQYF.

The chain couples TRBV11-3 to TRBJ1-2, with 10 bases aligning to TRBD1. With 1 base clipped from V and 0 bases from J, the junction kept 5 bases outside the gene matches. CDR3 size: 17 residues. Germline V lookup: CDR1 SGHNT, CDR2 YENEEA. CDR3 amino acids: CASSLGDRGASNYGYTF. In DNA form, the CDR3 reads TGTGCCAGCAGCTTAGGGGACAGGGGAGCCTCTAACTATGGCTACACCTTC.

The CDR3 region is CASSVDTSGRGEQFF. The CDR3 DNA is TGTGCCAGCAGCGTAGATACTAGCGGGAGAGGTGAGCAGTTCTTC. V is TRBV9 and J is TRBJ2-1, with 11 nucleotides matching TRBD2. V shed 0 bases, J shed 9 bases, and the junction held 5 bases outside the gene matches. Germline CDR1 SGDLS, CDR2 YYNGEE. The CDR3 extends over 15 amino acids.

This clonotype has at least ten counts. The chain uses TRBV7-8 and TRBJ2-7; 7 nucleotides match TRBD2. This CDR3 comprises 11 residues. CDR1 is SGHVS, CDR2 FQNEAQ, per germline. The J segment lost 7 bases and the V segment lost 5 bases, leaving 2 bases of the junction unmatched. CDR3 DNA sequence: TGTGCCAGCAGCCCAGCGGGGGAGCAGTACTTC. Translating it yields CASSPAGEQYF.

This clonotype was detected only a few times. This sequence joins TRBV20-1 and TRBJ2-1, with 9 bases matching TRBD2. The germline gives CDR1 DFQATT, CDR2 SNEGSKA (reference sequence). The CDR3 contains 18 residues. The J segment lost 8 bases and the V segment lost 3 bases, leaving 20 bases of the junction unmatched. The CDR3, as DNA: TGCAGTGCTAGTCGTCGGCTAGCGGGATGGGGTTATCTTGATGAGCAGTTCTTC. It is translated as CSASRRLAGWGYLDEQFF.

This clonotype was found a few times. The J gene is TRBJ2-1, the V gene TRBV6-1; 9 bases agree with TRBD2. CDR3 length: 16 residues. Germline lookup yields CDR1 MNHNS and CDR2 SASEGT. The V gene end was trimmed by 6 bases and the J gene end by 8 bases; junction bases not matched to a gene: 14. The CDR3 sequence: CASRSSGAPIADEQFF. CDR3 coding DNA: TGTGCCAGCAGATCTAGCGGGGCCCCTATTGCGGATGAGCAGTTCTTC.

J is TRBJ2-3 and V is TRBV7-9, with TRBD1 as a possible D gene (5 bases). Looked up from germline, CDR1 is SEHNR and CDR2 is FQNEAQ (reference sequence). V dropped 4 bases and J dropped 2 bases, with 13 bases sitting between them. The CDR3 covers 15 residues. Written as DNA, the CDR3 is TGTGCCAGCAGCTCGGCCCAGGGATACACAGATACGCAGTATTTT. Its protein product is CASSSAQGYTDTQYF. Combining the CDR3 with reference TRBV7-9 and TRBJ2-3 gives the whole variable domain DTGVSQNPRHKITKRGQNVTFRCDPISEHNRLYWYRQTLGQGPEFLTYFQNEAQLEKSRLLSDRFSAERPKGSFSTLEIQRTEQGDSAMYLCASSSAQGYTDTQYFGPGTRLTVL.

V is TRBV19 and J is TRBJ2-7, with D possibly being TRBD2 (6 bases). The CDR3 runs 16 residues. V lost 5 bases to trimming and J lost 3 bases, with 20 bases between them. Germline CDR1 and CDR2: LNHDA and SQIVND (reference sequence). In DNA form, the CDR3 reads TGTGCCAGTAGTCGTCCGGGCGGGGACTGGGTCTACGAGCAGTACTTC. This translates into CASSRPGGDWVYEQYF.

This chain links TRBV7-9 with TRBJ2-1; the D is unclear. This CDR3 is 15 amino acids long. The V gene lost 6 bases and the J gene lost 1 base, with 13 bases spanning the gap. Germline-derived CDR1 and CDR2 are SEHNR and FQNEAQ (reference sequence). In nucleotides, the CDR3 is TGTGCCAGCAGGCCTGACCACACGTCCTACAATGAGCAGTTCTTC. Translating it yields CASRPDHTSYNEQFF.

This clonotype occurred a few times. The chain employs TRBV6-6 and TRBJ2-7; D unresolved. V shed 4 bases and J shed 6 bases, with 10 bases lying between them. This CDR3 is 12 amino acids long. The germline V gene has CDR1 MNHNY and CDR2 SVGAGI (reference sequence). The CDR3, as DNA: TGTGCCAGCAGTTTGTGGGTTGGCGAGCAGTACTTC. Its protein product is CASSLWVGEQYF.

This clonotype was seen only a few times. The chain recombines TRBV12-3 or TRBV12-4 with TRBJ2-6; 7 nucleotides match TRBD1. The V segment lost 3 bases and the J segment 4 bases; nucleotides outside the gene matches: 12. The CDR3 is 18 residues long. This chain's CDR3 is CASSFLDRRTGGANVLTF. The CDR3 nucleotides read TGTGCCAGCAGTTTTTTGGACAGGAGAACGGGGGGGGCCAACGTCCTGACTTTC.

This clonotype was picked up a small number of times. The chain carries TRBV20-1 and TRBJ2-3; D is unclear. V lost 6 bases to trimming and J lost 4 bases, with 14 bases between them. Germline loops: CDR1 DFQATT, CDR2 SNEGSKA (reference sequence). The CDR3 is made up of 13 amino acids. The CDR3, as DNA: TGCAGTGCAGAGACCCAAGGAGCAGATACGCAGTATTTT. This encodes CSAETQGADTQYF.

This clonotype showed up just a few times. The rearrangement joins TRBV6-2 or TRBV6-3 to TRBJ2-5; the match to TRBD2 covers 8 bases. The CDR3 length is 14 residues. Unmatched junction bases numbered 10, after V lost 8 bases and J lost 5 bases. The germline V gene has CDR1 MNHEY and CDR2 SVGEGT. CDR3 amino acids: CASGLSGTRETQYF. Here the CDR3 DNA reads TGTGCCAGCGGCCTGTCCGGGACTAGGGAGACCCAGTACTTC.

CDR3 sequence: CASSLEYQGSCNEQFF. The CDR3 DNA sequence: TGCGCCAGCAGCTTGGAATACCAGGGAAGCTGCAATGAGCAGTTCTTC. The chain couples TRBV5-1 to TRBJ2-1, with a tentative D call TRBD1 (5 bases). The CDR3 runs to 16 residues. Per the germline V gene, CDR1 is SGHRS and CDR2 is YFSETQ. V lost 0 bases to trimming and J lost 6 bases, with 16 bases between them.

V usage is TRBV20-1 and J usage is TRBJ2-7; 7 nucleotides line up with TRBD2. The CDR3 totals 14 residues. Germline-derived CDR1 and CDR2 are DFQATT and SNEGSKA (reference sequence). In nucleotides, the CDR3 is TGCAGCGCCACCATGGGGGGGAACTCCTACGAGCAGTACTTC. Amino acids: CSATMGGNSYEQYF.

The genes are TRBV4-3 and TRBJ2-5; 8 nucleotides line up with TRBD2. Germline CDR1 LGHNA, CDR2 YSLEER. This CDR3 is 14 amino acids long. The trim removed 1 base at V and 11 bases at J, leaving 9 bases unmatched. The CDR3 DNA reads TGCGCCAGCAGCCAAGTACCAGCGGGAGATGAGCAGTACTTC. Translated, it gives CASSQVPAGDEQYF.